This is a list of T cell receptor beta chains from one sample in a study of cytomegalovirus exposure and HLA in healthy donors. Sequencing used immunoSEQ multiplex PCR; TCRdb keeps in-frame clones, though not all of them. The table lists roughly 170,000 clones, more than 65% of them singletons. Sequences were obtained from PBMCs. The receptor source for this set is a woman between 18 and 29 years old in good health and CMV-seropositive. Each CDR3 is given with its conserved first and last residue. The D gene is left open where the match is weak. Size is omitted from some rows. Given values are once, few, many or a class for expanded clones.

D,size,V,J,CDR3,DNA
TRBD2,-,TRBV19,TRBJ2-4,CASSLTHTPSLAGGAKNIQYF,TGTGCCAGTAGTCTTACCCATACCCCATCACTAGCGGGGGGCGCCAAAAACATTCAGTACTTC
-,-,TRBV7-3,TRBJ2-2,CASSLTLVDTGELFF,TGTGCCAGCAGCTTAACCCTAGTGGATACCGGGGAGCTGTTTTTT
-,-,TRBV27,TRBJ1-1,CATHTRENTEAFF,TGTGCCACACACACCCGGGAGAACACTGAAGCTTTCTTT
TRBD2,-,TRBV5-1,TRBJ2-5,CASRPAGGPQETQYF,TGCGCCAGCAGGCCAGCGGGGGGTCCCCAAGAGACCCAGTACTTC
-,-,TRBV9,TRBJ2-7,CASSVVPSSYEQYF,TGTGCCAGCAGCGTAGTTCCCAGCTCCTACGAGCAGTACTTC
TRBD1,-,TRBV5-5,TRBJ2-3,CASSAQQGDTQYF,TGTGCCAGCAGCGCTCAACAGGGGGATACGCAGTATTTT
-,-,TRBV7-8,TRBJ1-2,CASSIAGGFYGYTF,TGTGCCAGCAGCATCGCTGGCGGGTTCTATGGCTACACCTTC
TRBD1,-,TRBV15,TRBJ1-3,CATSRDGRGQVRVNTIYF,TGTGCCACCAGCAGAGATGGAAGGGGACAGGTCCGAGTAAACACCATATATTTT
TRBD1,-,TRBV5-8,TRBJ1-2,CASRRLGQGVVGYTF,TGTGCCAGCAGGCGTCTGGGACAGGGGGTAGTTGGCTACACCTTC
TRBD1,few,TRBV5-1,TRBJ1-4,CASSITGERNEKLFF,TGCGCCAGCAGCATAACAGGGGAGCGAAATGAAAAACTGTTTTTT
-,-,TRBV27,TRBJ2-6,CASGRFIGSANVLTF,TGTGCCAGCGGCCGATTTATCGGGTCGGCCAACGTCCTGACTTTC
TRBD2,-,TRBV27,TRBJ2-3,CASSPSGGRGTDTQYF,TGTGCCAGCAGTCCAAGCGGGGGGCGGGGCACAGATACGCAGTATTTT
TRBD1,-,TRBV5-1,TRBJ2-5,CASSLFAGGSETQYF,TGCGCCAGCAGCTTATTTGCAGGGGGAAGCGAGACCCAGTACTTC
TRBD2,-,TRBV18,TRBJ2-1,CASVNGGADSHEQFF,TGTGCCAGCGTAAACGGGGGGGCCGATTCCCATGAGCAGTTCTTC
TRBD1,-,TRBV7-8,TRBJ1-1,CASSPRGFGTGDENTEAFF,TGTGCCAGCAGCCCAAGAGGCTTCGGGACAGGGGATGAGAACACTGAAGCTTTCTTT
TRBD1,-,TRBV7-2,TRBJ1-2,CASSATGVYGYTF,TGTGCCAGCAGCGCAACAGGGGTTTATGGCTACACCTTC
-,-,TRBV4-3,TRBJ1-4,CASSQGVNEKLFF,TGCGCCAGCAGCCAAGGCGTGAATGAAAAACTGTTTTTT
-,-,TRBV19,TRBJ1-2,CASSILSGTYGYTF,TGTGCCAGTAGTATCTTGTCAGGTACCTATGGCTACACCTTC
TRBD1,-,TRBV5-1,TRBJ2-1,CASSLGRGYEQFF,TGCGCCAGCAGCTTGGGCAGGGGGTATGAGCAGTTCTTC
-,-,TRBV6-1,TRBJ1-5,CASSLAGTQHF,TGTGCCAGCAGCCTGGCGGGGACCCAGCATTTT
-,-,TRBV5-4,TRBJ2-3,CASSSPQLPDTQYF,TGTGCCAGCAGCTCACCTCAACTACCGGATACGCAGTATTTT
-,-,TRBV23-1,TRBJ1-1,CASSQCRGANTEAFF,TGCGCCAGCAGTCAATGTAGGGGCGCGAACACTGAAGCTTTCTTT
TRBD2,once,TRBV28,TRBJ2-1,CASSLAGGSYNEQFF,TGTGCCAGCAGTTTAGCGGGGGGGTCCTACAATGAGCAGTTCTTC
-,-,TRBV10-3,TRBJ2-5,CATGVEETQYF,TGTGCCACGGGGGTCGAGGAGACCCAGTACTTC
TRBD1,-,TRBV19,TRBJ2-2,CASSRGRYTGELFF,TGTGCCAGTTCCAGGGGGCGTTACACCGGGGAGCTGTTTTTT
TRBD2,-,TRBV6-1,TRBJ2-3,CASAPLAGGTDTQYF,TGTGCCAGCGCCCCACTAGCGGGCGGCACAGATACGCAGTATTTT
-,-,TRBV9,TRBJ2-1,CASSVSLSNEQFF,TGTGCCAGCAGCGTATCCCTGAGCAATGAGCAGTTCTTC
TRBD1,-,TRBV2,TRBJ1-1,CASSGQGTITEAFF,TGTGCCAGCAGTGGACAGGGAACGATCACTGAAGCTTTCTTT
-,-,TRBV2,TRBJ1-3,CASSGRIGTTSGNTIYF,TGTGCCAGCAGTGGGAGGATAGGTACCACCTCTGGAAACACCATATATTTT
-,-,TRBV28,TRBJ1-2,CASSSHQLYYGYTF,TGTGCCAGCAGTTCTCATCAGTTATACTATGGCTACACCTTC
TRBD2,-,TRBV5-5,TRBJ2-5,CASSFRLAGGQETQYF,TGTGCCAGCAGCTTTCGACTAGCGGGGGGCCAAGAGACCCAGTACTTC
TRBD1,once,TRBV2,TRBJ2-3,CATREQGTNTDTQYF,TGTGCCACCAGGGAACAGGGGACAAACACAGATACGCAGTATTTT
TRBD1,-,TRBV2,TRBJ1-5,CASSRRDRGPQPQHF,TGTGCCAGCAGTAGACGGGACAGGGGTCCTCAGCCCCAGCATTTT
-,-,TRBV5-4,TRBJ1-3,CASSLGGSSGNTIYF,TGTGCCAGCAGCCTTGGTGGGAGCTCTGGAAACACCATATATTTT
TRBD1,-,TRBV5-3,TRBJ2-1,CARSDSGQGNNEQFF,TGTGCCAGAAGCGACTCGGGACAGGGGAACAATGAGCAGTTCTTC
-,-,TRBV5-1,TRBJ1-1,CASSLGGLNTEAFF,TGCGCCAGCAGCTTGGGCGGGCTGAACACTGAAGCTTTCTTT
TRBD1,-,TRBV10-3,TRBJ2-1,CAISRDRYNEQFF,TGTGCCATCAGCCGGGACAGGTACAATGAGCAGTTCTTC
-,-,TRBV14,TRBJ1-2,CASSQVTGTGYTF,TGTGCCAGCAGCCAAGTTACAGGGACGGGCTACACCTTC
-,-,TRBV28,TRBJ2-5,CASSLGGKETQYF,TGTGCCAGCAGTTTAGGAGGGAAAGAGACCCAGTACTTC
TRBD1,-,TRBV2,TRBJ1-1,CASSPSGTGLTEAFF,TGTGCCAGCAGTCCCTCCGGGACAGGTCTCACTGAAGCTTTCTTT
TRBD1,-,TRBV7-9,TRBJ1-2,CASSQDRGNYGYTF,TGTGCCAGCAGCCAAGACAGGGGCAACTATGGCTACACCTTC
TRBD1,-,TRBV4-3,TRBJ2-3,CASSQDLYRGLRDTQYF,TGCGCCAGCAGCCAAGATCTGTACAGGGGCCTTCGGGATACGCAGTATTTT
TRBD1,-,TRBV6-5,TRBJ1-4,CASSRQGAGEKLFF,TGTGCCAGCAGCCGACAGGGGGCAGGCGAAAAACTGTTTTTT
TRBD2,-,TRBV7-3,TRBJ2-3,CASSLGLAGSTDTQYF,TGTGCCAGCAGCTTGGGGCTAGCGGGGAGCACAGATACGCAGTATTTT
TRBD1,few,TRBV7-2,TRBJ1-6,CASSLDRSSNSPLHF,TGTGCCAGCAGCTTGGACAGGAGCTCTAATTCACCCCTCCACTTT
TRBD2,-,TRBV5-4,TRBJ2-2,CASSHRTRTSGELFF,TGTGCCAGCAGCCACCGGACTAGGACGAGCGGGGAGCTGTTTTTT
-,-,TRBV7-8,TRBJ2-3,CASSKNSGSTDTQYF,TGTGCCAGCAGCAAAAATAGCGGATCCACAGATACGCAGTATTTT
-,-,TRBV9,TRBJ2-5,CASSVGGAPETQYF,TGTGCCAGCAGCGTTGGAGGAGCCCCCGAGACCCAGTACTTC
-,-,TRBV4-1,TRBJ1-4,CASGPPNEKLFF,TGCGCCAGCGGGCCACCGAATGAAAAACTGTTTTTT
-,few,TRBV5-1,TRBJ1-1,CASSRGPGQNTEAFF,TGCGCCAGCAGTCGAGGGCCGGGACAGAACACTGAAGCTTTCTTT
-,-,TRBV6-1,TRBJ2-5,CASNPGQRAETQYF,TGTGCCAGCAACCCGGGACAGCGGGCGGAGACCCAGTACTTC
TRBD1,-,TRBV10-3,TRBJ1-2,CAISVDRENGYTF,TGTGCCATCAGTGTTGACAGGGAGAATGGCTACACCTTC
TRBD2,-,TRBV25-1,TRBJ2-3,CASSSSGGADTQYF,TGTGCCAGCAGTTCTAGCGGGGGAGCAGATACGCAGTATTTT
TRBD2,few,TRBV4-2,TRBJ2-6,CASSQDGLAGSGANVLTF,TGTGCCAGCAGCCAAGATGGACTAGCGGGCTCTGGGGCCAACGTCCTGACTTTC
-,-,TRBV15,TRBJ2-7,CATSRDRVREQYF,TGTGCCACCAGCAGAGACAGGGTGAGGGAGCAGTACTTC
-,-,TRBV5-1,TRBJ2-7,CASSSTGSSYEQYF,TGCGCCAGCAGCTCCACAGGGAGCTCCTACGAGCAGTACTTC
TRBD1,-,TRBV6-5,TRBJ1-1,CASSRDRVSYTEAFF,TGTGCCAGCAGTAGAGACAGGGTATCTTACACTGAAGCTTTCTTT
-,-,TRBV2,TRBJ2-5,CATRTEETQYF,TGTGCCACTCGGACAGAAGAGACCCAGTACTTC
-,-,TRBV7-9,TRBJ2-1,CASSPHYNEQFF,TGTGCCAGCAGCCCCCACTACAATGAGCAGTTCTTC